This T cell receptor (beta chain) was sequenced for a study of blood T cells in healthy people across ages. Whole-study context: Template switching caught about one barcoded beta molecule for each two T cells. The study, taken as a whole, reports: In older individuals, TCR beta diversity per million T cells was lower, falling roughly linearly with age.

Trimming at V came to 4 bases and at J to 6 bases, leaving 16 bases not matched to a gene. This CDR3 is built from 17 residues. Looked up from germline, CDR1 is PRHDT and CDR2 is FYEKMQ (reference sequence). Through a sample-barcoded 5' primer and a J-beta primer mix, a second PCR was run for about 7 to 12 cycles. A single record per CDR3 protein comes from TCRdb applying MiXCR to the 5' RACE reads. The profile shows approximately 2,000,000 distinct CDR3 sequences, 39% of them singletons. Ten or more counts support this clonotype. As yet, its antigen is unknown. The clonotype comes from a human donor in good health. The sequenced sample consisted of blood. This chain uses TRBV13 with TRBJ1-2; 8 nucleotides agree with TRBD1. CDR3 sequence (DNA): TGTGCCAGCAGCTCATATCCGGGACAGGAACAAGGCCATGGCTACACCTTC. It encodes CASSSYPGQEQGHGYTF.